A selection of T cell receptor beta chains follows, all from one sample in a study of cytomegalovirus exposure and HLA in healthy donors. Some clones are missing from TCRdb's copy, which holds only in-frame ones; the method was immunoSEQ multiplex PCR. The sample lists more than 90,000 clones, around three quarters seen once, with around 3% in the top ten. Sequencing was carried out using PBMCs. These TCRs come from a woman under 30 in good health and CMV-seropositive. CDR3s include the opening cysteine and the closing phenylalanine or tryptophan. D genes are given only for firm matches. Rows may omit the clone size; those that give it use once, few, many or a size class.

abundance	d_gene	v_gene	j_gene	CDR3aa	CDR3nt
.	TRBD1	TRBV9	TRBJ1-4	CASSPQGARTNEKLFF	TGTGCCAGCAGCCCCCAGGGGGCTAGAACTAATGAAAAACTGTTTTTT
.	TRBD2	TRBV5-1	TRBJ2-7	CASSLAVSGTSGGEQYF	TGCGCCAGCAGCTTGGCAGTAAGCGGGACTAGCGGGGGCGAGCAGTACTTC
.	.	TRBV11-2	TRBJ2-7	CASSLVGRLSSYEQYF	TGTGCCAGCAGCTTAGTTGGGCGTCTGAGCTCCTACGAGCAGTACTTC
.	TRBD2	TRBV6-5	TRBJ2-7	CASSYTGTSNEQYF	TGTGCCAGCAGTTATACCGGGACTAGCAACGAGCAGTACTTC
.	TRBD1	TRBV27	TRBJ2-5	CASSSSTGGSGETQYF	TGTGCCAGCAGTTCCTCGACAGGGGGATCCGGAGAGACCCAGTACTTC
.	TRBD1	TRBV7-9	TRBJ1-4	CASTGQGANEKLFF	TGTGCCAGCACCGGACAGGGGGCCAATGAAAAACTGTTTTTT
once	.	TRBV13	TRBJ2-2	CASSRLGTTNTGELFF	TGTGCCAGCAGCCGCCTAGGGACAACGAACACCGGGGAGCTGTTTTTT
.	TRBD2	TRBV9	TRBJ2-1	CASSHLGTSGDSYNEQFF	TGTGCCAGCAGCCACCTTGGGACTAGCGGGGACAGCTACAATGAGCAGTTCTTC
.	.	TRBV2	TRBJ2-7	CASSDQGTAYEQYF	TGTGCCAGCAGTGACCAGGGGACCGCCTACGAGCAGTACTTC
.	.	TRBV9	TRBJ1-6	CASSVAGRDNSPLHF	TGTGCCAGCAGCGTAGCAGGGCGCGATAATTCACCCCTCCACTTT
once	.	TRBV4-1	TRBJ1-5	CASSHTRSNQPQHF	TGCGCCAGCAGCCATACAAGAAGCAATCAGCCCCAGCATTTT
.	.	TRBV4-3	TRBJ1-1	CASSQGVGFRNTEAFF	TGCGCCAGCAGCCAAGGGGTGGGCTTTAGGAACACTGAAGCTTTCTTT
.	TRBD2	TRBV6-4	TRBJ2-1	CASSDGGGSYNEQFF	TGTGCCAGCAGTGACGGGGGGGGTTCCTACAATGAGCAGTTCTTC
.	TRBD2	TRBV7-2	TRBJ2-7	CASSHLAGGSYEQYF	TGTGCCAGCAGCCACCTAGCGGGAGGCTCCTACGAGCAGTACTTC
.	TRBD1	TRBV6-6	TRBJ2-7	CASSTKTRQGPEQYF	TGTGCCAGCAGCACCAAAACTAGACAGGGACCCGAGCAGTACTTC
.	.	TRBV7-3	TRBJ2-1	CASSFRQGVTQFF	TGTGCCAGCAGCTTTCGACAAGGGGTAACGCAGTTCTTC
once	.	TRBV28	TRBJ1-5	CASSLSRVMGNQPQHF	TGTGCCAGCAGTTTATCGAGAGTTATGGGCAATCAGCCCCAGCATTTT
few	TRBD2	TRBV14	TRBJ2-3	CASSLLAGVHTDTQYF	TGTGCCAGCAGCCTCTTAGCGGGAGTGCATACAGATACGCAGTATTTT
.	.	TRBV30	TRBJ1-1	CASAGRTEAFF	TGTGCCTCCGCTGGCAGGACTGAAGCTTTCTTT
once	TRBD2	TRBV5-1	TRBJ2-1	CASRSGSLLAGIYNEQFF	TGCGCCAGCAGATCCGGGTCCCTTCTAGCGGGGATATACAATGAGCAGTTCTTC
.	TRBD1	TRBV14	TRBJ2-7	CASSQEADRAFYEQYF	TGTGCCAGCAGCCAAGAGGCGGACAGGGCGTTCTACGAGCAGTACTTC
.	TRBD2	TRBV7-3	TRBJ2-3	CASAGEGTQYF	TGTGCCAGCGCTGGGGAGGGTACGCAGTATTTT
few	TRBD1	TRBV5-1	TRBJ2-2	CASSHGQGVTGELFF	TGCGCCAGCAGCCACGGACAGGGCGTCACCGGGGAGCTGTTTTTT
.	TRBD1	TRBV15	TRBJ2-7	CATSDRGASYEQYF	TGTGCCACCAGCGACAGGGGCGCTTCCTACGAGCAGTACTTC
.	.	TRBV7-2	TRBJ1-5	CASSSRGYQPQHF	TGTGCCAGCAGCTCCAGAGGCTATCAGCCCCAGCATTTT
.	.	TRBV9	TRBJ2-7	CASSVGTFGYEQYF	TGTGCCAGCAGCGTAGGGACATTCGGCTACGAGCAGTACTTC
.	.	TRBV4-1	TRBJ1-3	CASSLTGFPGIYF	TGCGCCAGCAGCCTTACAGGTTTTCCAGGCATATATTTT
.	TRBD1	TRBV7-9	TRBJ1-1	CASRKDRGAQGTEAFF	TGTGCCAGCAGAAAGGACAGGGGAGCCCAGGGCACTGAAGCTTTCTTT
.	TRBD1	TRBV28	TRBJ1-2	CASSWDRGGTF	TGTGCCAGCAGTTGGGACAGGGGCGGGACCTTC
.	TRBD1	TRBV4-2	TRBJ2-5	CASSYPGTGKETQYF	TGTGCCAGCAGCTACCCCGGGACAGGGAAAGAGACCCAGTACTTC
.	.	TRBV5-1	TRBJ2-6	CAGPFGGVPTGANVLTF	TGCGCCGGACCCTTTGGAGGGGTCCCTACGGGGGCCAACGTCCTGACTTTC
.	TRBD1	TRBV7-7	TRBJ2-7	CASSFRGGQGTNEQYF	TGTGCTAGCAGCTTCAGAGGGGGACAGGGGACCAACGAGCAGTACTTC
.	.	TRBV6-5	TRBJ1-2	CASSYSRREGPGGYTF	TGTGCCAGCAGTTACTCTAGGCGGGAGGGGCCGGGTGGCTACACCTTC
.	TRBD1	TRBV4-1	TRBJ2-5	CASSQPDRGETQYF	TGCGCCAGCAGCCAACCTGACAGGGGAGAGACCCAGTACTTC
.	TRBD2	TRBV5-1	TRBJ2-4	CASSAGLAATLAKNIQYF	TGCGCCAGCAGCGCCGGACTAGCGGCGACACTAGCCAAAAACATTCAGTACTTC
few	.	TRBV7-4	TRBJ2-7	CASSLARGKREQYF	TGTGCCAGCAGCTTAGCCAGGGGTAAAAGGGAGCAGTACTTC
.	.	TRBV7-3	TRBJ2-2	CASRRDSHTGELFF	TGTGCCAGCAGGCGGGACAGCCACACCGGGGAGCTGTTTTTT
.	TRBD1	TRBV6-1	TRBJ2-3	CASSEPPQGADTQYF	TGTGCCAGCAGTGAACCCCCCCAGGGGGCAGATACGCAGTATTTT
.	.	TRBV6-1	TRBJ1-3	CASSEVDIGTGNTIYF	TGTGCCAGCAGTGAAGTGGACATCGGTACTGGAAACACCATATATTTT
.	TRBD1	TRBV6-5	TRBJ1-5	CASSWAGGGNQPQHF	TGTGCCAGCAGTTGGGCAGGGGGCGGCAATCAGCCCCAGCATTTT
.	.	TRBV30	TRBJ1-2	CAWDGIVTLGANYGYTF	TGTGCCTGGGATGGGATTGTGACCCTAGGGGCTAACTATGGCTACACCTTC
.	.	TRBV7-3	TRBJ2-3	CASSTIVVPSTDTQYF	TGTGCCAGCAGCACCATAGTCGTCCCTAGCACAGATACGCAGTATTTT
.	TRBD2	TRBV7-9	TRBJ2-1	CASSSSGLADRTEQFF	TGTGCCAGCAGCTCCTCGGGACTAGCGGACAGGACTGAGCAGTTCTTC
few	.	TRBV11-2	TRBJ1-1	CASSLVYAEAFF	TGTGCCAGCAGCTTAGTTTATGCGGAAGCTTTCTTT
.	.	TRBV11-2	TRBJ1-5	CASSKTGGAGQPQHF	TGTGCCAGCAGCAAAACGGGGGGGGCGGGTCAGCCCCAGCATTTT
.	TRBD1	TRBV7-9	TRBJ1-1	CATDRAEAFF	TGTGCCACCGACAGGGCTGAAGCTTTCTTT
.	TRBD1	TRBV5-8	TRBJ2-7	CASSSGTGSYEQYF	TGTGCCAGCAGCTCCGGGACAGGGTCCTACGAGCAGTACTTC
few	TRBD2	TRBV19	TRBJ2-3	CASSIGREGGDTQYF	TGTGCCAGTAGTATTGGGCGGGAGGGCGGAGATACGCAGTATTTT
.	.	TRBV6-6	TRBJ2-3	CASRIAASTDTQYF	TGTGCCAGCAGAATAGCGGCTAGCACAGATACGCAGTATTTT
.	TRBD2	TRBV13	TRBJ2-1	CASSSSRLAVLYNEQFF	TGTGCCAGCAGCTCTTCCCGACTAGCGGTTCTCTACAATGAGCAGTTCTTC
.	.	TRBV28	TRBJ1-6	CASSPRTRGTYNSPLHF	TGTGCCAGCAGTCCCCGGACAAGGGGCACCTATAATTCACCCCTCCACTTT
.	TRBD1	TRBV5-1	TRBJ2-4	CASSPQGSKNIQYF	TGTGCCAGCAGCCCACAGGGGTCTAAAAACATTCAGTACTTC
.	TRBD2	TRBV6-1	TRBJ2-7	CASASIREVYEQYF	TGTGCCAGCGCGAGTATCCGGGAGGTCTACGAGCAGTACTTC
.	.	TRBV28	TRBJ1-1	CASSLSVEAFF	TGTGCCAGCAGTTTATCAGTTGAAGCTTTCTTT